A single sample gave rise to the 15 T cell receptor beta chains below, sequenced in a study of blood T cell repertoires in COVID-19. Repertoires were generated with immunoSEQ multiplex PCR, while TCRdb's copy carries only in-frame clones and drops some. The sample has 200,000 to 300,000 clones, around 90% seen once; the top ten hold approximately 0.7%. Sequencing input: peripheral blood. The receptor source for this set is a human donor in a cohort sampled during active COVID-19.

This sequence joins TRBV6-2 or TRBV6-3 and TRBJ1-5; TRBD1 aligns across 9 bases. The ends lost 1 base at V and 11 bases at J; junction bases unmatched: 6. Germline CDR1 is MNHEY and CDR2 is SVGEGT. The CDR3 totals 14 residues. For the CDR3, the DNA is TGTGCCAGCAGTTACTGGACAGGGGAGAGTGCCCAGCATTTT. Encoded protein: CASSYWTGESAQHF.

This clone was seen only a few times. V and J are TRBV6-6 and TRBJ1-2, with TRBD1 as a possible D gene (5 bases). The V gene's germline CDR1 is MNHNY and CDR2 SVGAGI (reference sequence). V was shortened by 6 bases and J by 0 bases, with 14 bases between the two germline ends. This CDR3 has 15 residues. In nucleotides, the CDR3 is TGTGCCAGCAGCCGGCCCCGGGACTCTAACTATGGCTACACCTTC. It specifies CASSRPRDSNYGYTF.

The chain links TRBV28 to TRBJ1-1; tentatively, D is TRBD1 (6 bases). The CDR3 is 15 amino acids. CDR1 and CDR2 (germline): MDHEN, SYDVKM. Trimming pared 7 bases from V and 0 bases from J, leaving 15 bases between. CDR3 loop: CASTRRQVLNTEAFF. CDR3 DNA sequence: TGTGCCAGCACCCGCCGACAGGTTCTGAACACTGAAGCTTTCTTT. Full variable domain (outside the CDR3, taken from reference TRBV28 and TRBJ1-1): DVKVTQSSRYLVKRTGEKVFLECVQDMDHENMFWYRQDPGLGLRLIYFSYDVKMKEKGDIPEGYSVSREKKERFSLILESASTNQTSMYLCASTRRQVLNTEAFFGQGTRLTVV.

The chain has TRBV3-1 (or the pseudogene TRBV3-2) and TRBJ1-5, with D uncertain. Germline V lookup: CDR1 LGHDT, CDR2 YNNKEL (reference sequence). This CDR3 spans 14 amino acids. V was clipped by 4 bases and J by 0 bases, with 7 bases between them. The CDR3 DNA is TGTGCCAGCAGCCTTGGGAGTAGCAATCAGCCCCAGCATTTT. It codes for CASSLGSSNQPQHF.

This clone was seen just once. As DNA, the CDR3 is TGTGCCAGCAGTAATCTTGGACAGGGGGTCGCTGAAGCTTTCTTT. As protein: CASSNLGQGVAEAFF. The chain recombines TRBV28 with TRBJ1-1, with TRBD1 identical over 10 bases. Germline V gene lookup returns CDR1 MDHEN and CDR2 SYDVKM. This CDR3 comprises 15 residues. V lost 5 bases, J lost 6 bases, and 9 bases stayed unmatched. The variable domain in full, with the rest retrieved from reference TRBV28 and TRBJ1-1, is DVKVTQSSRYLVKRTGEKVFLECVQDMDHENMFWYRQDPGLGLRLIYFSYDVKMKEKGDIPEGYSVSREKKERFSLILESASTNQTSMYLCASSNLGQGVAEAFFGQGTRLTVV.

The rearrangement links TRBV7-9 to TRBJ1-2, with 9 nucleotides matching TRBD1. This CDR3 region has 14 residues. Losses at the gene ends were 0 bases for V and 7 bases for J; bases not matched to a gene: 3. From germline, CDR1 is SEHNR and CDR2 FQNEAQ (reference sequence). The CDR3 here is CASSLAGTGSGYTF. CDR3 nucleotide sequence: TGTGCCAGCAGCTTAGCAGGGACAGGGTCTGGCTACACCTTC.

The chain has TRBV6-2 or TRBV6-3 and TRBJ1-2; 7 nucleotides align to TRBD1. The ends lost 5 bases at V and 3 bases at J; junction bases unmatched: 6. Germline CDR1 MNHEY, CDR2 SVGEGT. The CDR3 contains 14 residues. CDR3 loop: CASSLTGTDYGYTF. DNA for the CDR3: TGTGCCAGCAGTCTGACCGGGACAGACTATGGCTACACCTTC.

The V gene is TRBV7-5, the J gene TRBJ2-7; TRBD2, the D gene given by the table, was not confirmed from the DNA. TRBV7-5 is flagged as a pseudogene. The CDR3 totals 16 residues. This chain's CDR3 is CVRSKRGLREYNEQYF. CDR3 bases: TGTGTCAGAAGCAAGCGAGGGTTGCGGGAGTATAACGAGCAGTACTTC.

The chain joins TRBV19 to TRBJ2-7, with D tentatively TRBD1 (5 bases). Looked up from germline, CDR1 is LNHDA and CDR2 is SQIVND (reference sequence). Trimming stripped 8 bases from V and 6 bases from J, with 14 bases between. The CDR3 is 12 residues long. The CDR3, as DNA: TGTGCCAGTGTCGACAGCTGGGGCGAGCAGTACTTC. Translated: CASVDSWGEQYF.

In DNA, the CDR3 is TGTGCCAGCAGGCCCTATAGCGGGAGGGACTACGAGCAGTACTTC. This codes for CASRPYSGRDYEQYF. The gene calls are TRBV27 and TRBJ2-7, with TRBD2 matching 11 bases. The trim removed 6 bases at V and 3 bases at J, leaving 7 bases unmatched. Per the germline V gene, CDR1 is MNHEY and CDR2 is SMNVEV (reference sequence). The CDR3 is 15 amino acids.

The rearrangement uses TRBV4-1 and TRBJ1-3; D not resolved. The CDR3 contains 13 residues. Germline CDR1 is MGHRA and CDR2 is YSYEKL. V was clipped by 3 bases and J by 0 bases, with 3 bases between them. The CDR3 loop reads CASSHFSGNTIYF. In nucleotides, the CDR3 is TGCGCCAGCAGCCACTTCTCTGGAAACACCATATATTTT.

J is TRBJ2-7 and V is TRBV4-3; 10 bases line up with TRBD2. The CDR3 contains 17 residues. Trimming cost V 0 bases and J 7 bases; bases outside gene matches: 12. CDR1 is LGHNA, CDR2 YSLEER, per germline. The DNA for the CDR3 is TGCGCCAGCAGCCAAGATCCTATGTTAGCGGGGGGTGGTGAGCAGTACTTC. Translation: CASSQDPMLAGGGEQYF.

The chain is built from TRBV2 and TRBJ2-7, with TRBD2 matching over 12 bases. Germline V gene lookup returns CDR1 SNHLY and CDR2 FYNNEI. This CDR3 is 17 amino acids long. Germline trimming cut 5 bases from V and 0 bases from J; bases unmatched to any gene: 8. CDR3 coding DNA: TGTGCCAGCAGTCCGGTCACTAGCGGGAGGACCTCCTACGAGCAGTACTTC. The encoded protein is CASSPVTSGRTSYEQYF.

The V call is TRBV7-2, the J call TRBJ2-1; D uncertain. V was pared by 6 bases and J by 3 bases, with 15 bases between. The CDR3 totals 15 residues. CDR1 and CDR2 from the germline V gene are SGHTA and FQGNSA. CDR3 DNA sequence: TGTGCCAGCAGTCCCTTGGCGGATCGCTACAATGAGCAGTTCTTC. Protein product: CASSPLADRYNEQFF.

The J gene is TRBJ1-1, the V gene TRBV28; D is possibly TRBD1 (6 bases). CDR3 length: 13 residues. With 6 bases removed from V and 2 bases from J, the gap between germline ends came to 10 bases. Per germline, CDR1 MDHEN and CDR2 SYDVKM. The CDR3 DNA sequence: TGTGCCAGCAGCAGGACAGCAAACACTGAAGCTTTCTTT. Its translation is CASSRTANTEAFF.